There are many counts of the clone carrying this T cell receptor beta chain. Its antigen is as yet unknown. The data are from a study of T cells in Graves' hyperthyroidism and ophthalmopathy. Study-wide results and caveats: The model's output predicted ophthalmopathy at a median of around 6.9 months prior to onset.

The CDR3 regions of TCR beta were amplified from RNA transcripts. Using the HTBI primer set, a first-round RT-PCR was run on the TCR CDR3. TCRdb reanalysed the multiplex PCR reads using MiXCR and keeps one entry per CDR3 protein. Here the sample spans 450,000 to 600,000 distinct CDR3 sequences, approximately 15% being singletons. Patients were excluded for uncontrolled infection, other autoimmune disease, pregnancy or lactation. The V gene's germline CDR1 is SGHTA and CDR2 FQGNSA. This CDR3 region has 16 residues. V dropped 7 bases and J dropped 1 base, with 20 bases sitting between them. The TCR originated in a woman between 35 and 50 years old with Graves' hyperthyroidism. Sequencing input: blood. The V gene is TRBV7-2, the J gene TRBJ2-7; D perhaps matches TRBD1 (6 bases). CDR3 nucleotides: TGTGCCAGCAACCCAGGCTACTTCGGACAGTCCTACGAGCAGTACTTC. As protein: CASNPGYFGQSYEQYF.